The 24 T cell receptor beta chains in this list originate from one sample, sequenced in a study of T cell responses to AZD1222 COVID-19 vaccine. Measured with immunoSEQ multiplex PCR; TCRdb has only the in-frame clones, and not every one. The profile shows around 110,000 clones, almost 90% of them singletons. The sequencing here drew on peripheral blood, taken on day 0 of AZD1222 vaccination. Receptors were obtained from an adult in good health.

The CDR3 sequence is CASKDNPSSYEQYF. The CDR3 DNA reads as TGCGCCAGCAAGGACAACCCCTCCTCCTACGAGCAGTACTTC. This sequence joins TRBV10-2 and TRBJ2-7; tentative D call: TRBD1 (5 bases). CDR1 is WSHSY and CDR2 is SAAADI in the germline V gene. This CDR3 comprises 14 residues. The ends were cut back, 7 bases at V and 0 bases at J, with 13 bases in the middle.

The chain joins TRBV5-1 to TRBJ2-1; D is unclear. Germline V gives CDR1 SGHRS, CDR2 YFSETQ. There are 16 residues in the CDR3. The ends were cut back, 0 bases at V and 0 bases at J, with 10 bases in the middle. In nucleotides, the CDR3 is TGCGCCAGCAGCTTGGCCAAATTAAACTCCTACAATGAGCAGTTCTTC. This encodes CASSLAKLNSYNEQFF.

The gene calls are TRBV30 and TRBJ2-6; 7 bases are shared with TRBD1. Germline trimming cut 1 base from V and 1 base from J; bases unmatched to any gene: 1. The length of the CDR3 is 15 residues. Germline assignment: CDR1 GTSNPN and CDR2 SVGIG (reference sequence). The DNA for the CDR3 is TGTGCCTGGAGTGAGGGACAGTCTGGGGCCAACGTCCTGACTTTC. Protein: CAWSEGQSGANVLTF.

The chain has TRBV19 and TRBJ2-2; possibly TRBD2 for D (5 bases). Per germline, CDR1 LNHDA and CDR2 SQIVND (reference sequence). The CDR3 consists of 16 residues. Trimming stripped 6 bases from V and 0 bases from J, with 14 bases between. CDR3 loop: CASSPRADANTGELFF. The CDR3, as DNA: TGTGCCAGTAGCCCCCGAGCGGATGCGAACACCGGGGAGCTGTTTTTT.

This clone was counted once. The CDR3 spells CASSLWTGGRQPQHF. DNA of the CDR3: TGTGCCAGCAGCTTATGGACAGGGGGCCGTCAGCCCCAGCATTTT. The V gene is TRBV7-2, the J gene TRBJ1-5, with 11 bases fitting TRBD1. V shed 2 bases, J shed 6 bases, and the junction held 3 bases outside the gene matches. The CDR3 runs 15 residues. Germline CDR1 SGHTA, CDR2 FQGNSA.

This rearrangement joins TRBV20-1 to TRBJ1-5; D is unresolved. CDR3 size: 14 residues. Germline V gene lookup returns CDR1 DFQATT and CDR2 SNEGSKA (reference sequence). V lost 3 bases to trimming and J lost 7 bases, with 16 bases between them. CDR3: CSASVAAGRQPQHF. CDR3 in DNA: TGCAGTGCTAGTGTCGCGGCAGGCCGCCAGCCCCAGCATTTT.

V and J are TRBV19 and TRBJ1-1, with D maybe TRBD1 (5 bases). V was trimmed by 5 bases and J by 1 base, leaving 14 bases between them. The germline gives CDR1 LNHDA, CDR2 SQIVND (reference sequence). The CDR3 extends over 15 amino acids. The CDR3 spells CASSSYQGWNTEAFF. CDR3 in DNA: TGTGCCAGTAGTTCTTATCAGGGATGGAACACTGAAGCTTTCTTT. Full variable domain (missing parts from reference TRBV19 and TRBJ1-1): DGGITQSPKYLFRKEGQNVTLSCEQNLNHDAMYWYRQDPGQGLRLIYYSQIVNDFQKGDIAEGYSVSREKKESFPLTVTSAQKNPTAFYLCASSSYQGWNTEAFFGQGTRLTVV.

The sample holds one count of this clone. The rearrangement uses TRBV27 and TRBJ1-2, with TRBD1 matching over 11 bases. CDR1 MNHEY and CDR2 SMNVEV come from the germline V gene (reference sequence). Trimming cost V 3 bases and J 8 bases; bases outside gene matches: 8. There are 15 residues in the CDR3. The CDR3 sequence is CASSLFGTGGQGYTF. The CDR3 bases are TGTGCCAGCAGTTTGTTCGGGACAGGGGGACAGGGCTACACCTTC.

The V and J genes are TRBV10-3 and TRBJ2-1; 13 bases fit TRBD2. Germline V gene lookup returns CDR1 ENHRY and CDR2 SYGVKD. V was pared by 4 bases and J by 9 bases, with 3 bases of the junction left unmatched. This CDR3 is 14 amino acids long. The CDR3 DNA sequence: TGTGCCATCAGTGCGACTAGCGGGAGGAGTGAGCAGTTCTTC. Translation: CAISATSGRSEQFF.

This clone is a singleton in its sample. J is TRBJ2-3 and V is TRBV7-3; 9 bases agree with TRBD2. The germline V gene has CDR1 SGHTA and CDR2 FQGTGA. The CDR3 covers 18 residues. Trimming at V came to 1 base and at J to 7 bases, leaving 15 bases not matched to a gene. CDR3 sequence: CASSLKPSGSGGTHTQYF. For the CDR3, the DNA is TGTGCCAGCAGCTTAAAACCCTCGGGGAGCGGGGGGACTCATACGCAGTATTTT.

V usage is TRBV19 and J usage is TRBJ1-5; 12 positions match TRBD1. The CDR3 contains 15 residues. V lost 3 bases to trimming and J lost 9 bases; unmatched junction nucleotides: 6. From germline, CDR1 is LNHDA and CDR2 SQIVND (reference sequence). CDR3 region: CASSIGTGGERPQHF. For the CDR3, the DNA is TGTGCCAGTAGTATCGGGACAGGGGGCGAGAGGCCCCAGCATTTT.

J is TRBJ2-5 and V is TRBV5-4; 14 nucleotides agree with TRBD2. V shed 0 bases, J shed 4 bases, and the junction held 5 bases outside the gene matches. The germline CDR1 and CDR2 sequences are SGHNT and YYREEE (reference sequence). The CDR3 extends over 17 amino acids. The CDR3 coding sequence is TGTGCCAGCAGCTTGGCCGGGACTAGCGGGGGTCTAGAGACCCAGTACTTC. Translating gives CASSLAGTSGGLETQYF. Looking up the rest from reference TRBV5-4 and TRBJ2-5 gives the full variable domain: ETGVTQSPTHLIKTRGQQVTLRCSSQSGHNTVSWYQQALGQGPQFIFQYYREEENGRGNFPPRFSGLQFPNYSSELNVNALELDDSALYLCASSLAGTSGGLETQYFGPGTRLLVL.

The chain has TRBV25-1 and TRBJ2-7, with D perhaps TRBD2 (5 bases). This CDR3 comprises 12 residues. V lost 4 bases and J 3 bases, leaving 7 bases between the germline ends. Germline V gene lookup returns CDR1 MGHDK and CDR2 SYGVNS. The DNA of the CDR3 is TGTGCCAGCAGTGGAGGGATCTACGAGCAGTACTTC. This translates into CASSGGIYEQYF.

This chain links TRBV30 with TRBJ1-2; 8 nucleotides line up with TRBD1. Looked up from germline, CDR1 is GTSNPN and CDR2 is SVGIG (reference sequence). The CDR3 sequence is 14 residues long. V shed 3 bases and J 1 base; nucleotides not matched to a gene: 4. The DNA of the CDR3 is TGTGCCTGGAGCCCGGGACAGGTTAACTATGGCTACACCTTC. This translates into CAWSPGQVNYGYTF.

The V call is TRBV5-6, the J call TRBJ1-2; no reliable D call. The CDR3 has 16 amino acids. The ends were cut back, 0 bases at V and 4 bases at J, with 16 bases in the middle. CDR1 is SGHDT and CDR2 is YYEEEE in the germline V gene. The CDR3 region is CASSLVDRNSPYGYTF. In nucleotides, the CDR3 is TGTGCCAGCAGCTTGGTTGATAGGAACAGCCCCTATGGCTACACCTTC.

The chain joins TRBV11-3 to TRBJ1-1; no reliable D call. In germline, CDR1 is SGHNT, CDR2 YENEEA. The CDR3 is 13 amino acids. V lost 0 bases, J lost 0 bases, and 2 bases lay in between. CDR3 DNA sequence: TGTGCCAGCAGCTTAGACGTGAACACTGAAGCTTTCTTT. This encodes CASSLDVNTEAFF.

The CDR3 reads CATSSKQGAYEQYF. The CDR3 DNA reads TGTGCCACCAGCAGTAAACAGGGGGCCTACGAGCAGTACTTC. The genes are TRBV15 and TRBJ2-7, with 8 bases matching TRBD1. Germline CDR1 reads LNHNV; CDR2 reads YYDKDF (reference sequence). The CDR3 has 14 residues. The junction had 3 bases not matched to a gene; V was cut back by 3 bases and J by 2 bases. The variable domain in full, with the rest retrieved from reference TRBV15 and TRBJ2-7, is DAMVIQNPRYQVTQFGKPVTLSCSQTLNHNVMYWYQQKSSQAPKLLFHYYDKDFNNEADTPDNFQSRRPNTSFCFLDIRSPGLGDTAMYLCATSSKQGAYEQYFGPGTRLTVT.

The rearrangement links TRBV5-1 to TRBJ1-6; 7 bases map to TRBD1. In germline, CDR1 is SGHRS, CDR2 YFSETQ. The CDR3 length is 14 residues. Unmatched junction bases numbered 2, after V lost 0 bases and J lost 8 bases. The CDR3 DNA reads as TGCGCCAGCAGCTTGGCGCAGGGGGATTCACCCCTCCACTTT. It encodes CASSLAQGDSPLHF.

This clone has just a few counts. The gene calls are TRBV23-1 and TRBJ2-3; 7 nucleotides agree with TRBD2. TRBV23-1 is placed among ORFs of uncertain function. This CDR3 contains 15 residues. With V trimmed by 4 bases and J by 1 base, 5 bases remained unmatched. The CDR3 sequence is CASSLTSGGTDTQYF. The CDR3 DNA reads as TGCGCCAGCAGTCTGACCAGCGGGGGCACAGATACGCAGTATTTT.

In its sample, this clone was seen once. The V and J genes are TRBV7-2 and TRBJ2-1; 9 nucleotides match TRBD2. CDR1 and CDR2 (germline): SGHTA, FQGNSA. The CDR3 is made up of 17 amino acids. J lost 2 bases, V lost 4 bases, and 9 bases had no gene match. The CDR3 region has the DNA TGTGCCAGCAGCTCGGGTAGGACTAGCGAACCCTACAATGAGCAGTTCTTC. This sequence encodes CASSSGRTSEPYNEQFF.

The genes are TRBV5-6 and TRBJ2-2, with TRBD1 matching 7 bases. Unmatched junction bases numbered 6, after V lost 4 bases and J lost 0 bases. CDR1 SGHDT and CDR2 YYEEEE come from the germline V gene. This CDR3 comprises 16 residues. The CDR3 coding sequence is TGTGCCAGCAGCCTTCCAGGGGGTCCGAACACCGGGGAGCTGTTTTTT. Protein: CASSLPGGPNTGELFF.

This chain links TRBV5-1 with TRBJ1-2; D not resolved. The germline V and J ends were trimmed by 0 bases and 0 bases, with 18 bases remaining between them. CDR1 is SGHRS and CDR2 is YFSETQ in the germline V gene. This CDR3 has 18 amino acids. CDR3 in amino acids: CASSLVQGLMDSNYGYTF. The CDR3 region has the DNA TGCGCCAGCAGCTTGGTCCAAGGGTTAATGGATTCTAACTATGGCTACACCTTC.

This sequence joins TRBV28 and TRBJ2-7; TRBD2 is a possible D gene (6 bases). Trimming took off 5 bases at V and 6 bases at J, with 17 bases between the two ends. This CDR3 is 14 amino acids long. From germline, CDR1 is MDHEN and CDR2 SYDVKM. CDR3 nucleotides: TGTGCCAGCAGTACCTCTCGCGACGGGGGCGAGCAGTACTTC. Its protein product is CASSTSRDGGEQYF.

This clone was found once. The J gene is TRBJ1-1, the V gene TRBV3-1 (or the pseudogene TRBV3-2); D gene unclear. This CDR3 is built from 14 residues. Trimming removed 4 bases from V and 1 base from J, with 10 bases in between. The germline V gene encodes CDR1 LGHDT and CDR2 YNNKEL (reference sequence). In nucleotides, the CDR3 is TGTGCCAGCAGCCTAAACCCGCCGAACACTGAAGCTTTCTTT. Residues: CASSLNPPNTEAFF.